This T cell receptor (beta chain) was profiled in a study of response to subunit inactivated influenza vaccine. Findings and limits, study-wide: After each seasonal influenza vaccination, few new T cells are recruited, the authors suggested.

MiXCR, run by TCRdb on the RT-PCR reads, gives a single entry per CDR3 protein. The profile covers around 540,000 distinct CDR3 sequences, with over 9.5% appearing a single time and roughly a tenth taken by the ten largest. There are a few counts of this clonotype. Its antigen is unidentified. This TCR came from a middle-aged man who received an inactivated influenza vaccine. The sequencing used PBMCs from blood, collected on the day of vaccination.

In nucleotides, the CDR3 is TGTGCCAGCAGTTACTCGGGTGGGGGTTTGAGGGAAGATGGCTACACCTTC. Its protein is CASSYSGGGLREDGYTF. The rearrangement links TRBV6-5 to TRBJ1-2, with D perhaps TRBD1 (5 bases). V lost 0 bases and J 6 bases, leaving 20 bases between the germline ends. Germline CDR1 is MNHEY and CDR2 is SVGAGI. The CDR3 covers 17 residues.